The T cell receptor (beta chain) under discussion was sequenced for a study of T cell repertoires in cytomegalovirus infection. For the study at large: The study used recently identified HLA-C-restricted and well-studied HLA-B-restricted CMV epitopes.

This clonotype was observed a few times. Its target is not known. TCRdb reanalysed the reads using MiXCR and keeps one entry per CDR3 protein. The sample shows about 920,000 distinct CDR3 sequences, 31% of them seen only once. The CDR3 sequence is 13 residues long. Trimming stripped 7 bases from V and 4 bases from J, with 13 bases between. The sample was cultured CD8+ T cells from PBMCs, taken from culture after CMV antigen stimulation. This receptor was identified in a human donor in good health (CMV status not recorded). Some clones in this sample may be carry-over from other donors' samples. The chain recombines TRBV12-3 or TRBV12-4 with TRBJ1-2; maybe TRBD1 (5 bases). CDR3 in DNA: TGTGCCAGCACCTTACCAGGGATCTATGGCTACACCTTC. This gives the protein CASTLPGIYGYTF.